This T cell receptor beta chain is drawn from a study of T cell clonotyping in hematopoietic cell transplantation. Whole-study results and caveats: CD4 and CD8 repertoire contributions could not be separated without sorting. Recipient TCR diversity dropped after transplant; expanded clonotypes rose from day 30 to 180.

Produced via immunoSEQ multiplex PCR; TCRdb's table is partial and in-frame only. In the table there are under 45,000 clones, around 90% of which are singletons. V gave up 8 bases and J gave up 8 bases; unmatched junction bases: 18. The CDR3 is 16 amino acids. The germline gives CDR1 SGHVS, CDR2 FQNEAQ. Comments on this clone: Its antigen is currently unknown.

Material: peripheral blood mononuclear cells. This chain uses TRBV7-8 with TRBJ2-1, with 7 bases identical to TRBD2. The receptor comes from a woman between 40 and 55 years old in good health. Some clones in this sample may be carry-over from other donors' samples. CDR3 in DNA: TGTGCCAGCCTCAACCCTTGGGGGAGGGCCTCGGATGAGCAGTTCTTC. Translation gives CASLNPWGRASDEQFF.